These 2 T cell receptor beta chains came from one sample sequenced in a study of shared clonotypes between healthy human individuals. The repertoire was sequenced with immunoSEQ multiplex PCR; TCRdb's copy has only in-frame clones and lacks some. The sample has under 600,000 clones; around 97% are singletons. The sample consisted of naive CD4+ T cells sorted from blood. The subset denotes: CD45RA+ positively selected. These receptors all come from a woman between 25 and 40 years old in good health.

The chain recombines TRBV18 with TRBJ1-5, with 11 bases identical to TRBD1. CDR3 length: 15 amino acids. Looked up from germline, CDR1 is KGHSH and CDR2 is LQKENI. V lost 5 bases to trimming and J lost 3 bases; unmatched junction nucleotides: 3. DNA of the CDR3: TGTGCCAGCTCATCGGGACAGGGGGACAATCAGCCCCAGCATTTT. This codes for CASSSGQGDNQPQHF.

The gene calls are TRBV18 and TRBJ1-1; the match to TRBD1 covers 9 bases. The J segment lost 0 bases and the V segment lost 3 bases, leaving 11 bases of the junction unmatched. In germline, CDR1 is KGHSH, CDR2 LQKENI. The CDR3 extends over 18 amino acids. CDR3 region: CASSPGTGSRLVNTEAFF. CDR3 coding DNA: TGTGCCAGCTCACCGGGGACAGGGTCGAGATTGGTGAACACTGAAGCTTTCTTT.